What follows are 9 T cell receptor beta chains derived from one specimen sequenced in a study of cytomegalovirus exposure and HLA in healthy donors. In the PCR, 60 Vbeta and 13 Jbeta primers were used. Profiled with immunoSEQ multiplex PCR; TCRdb holds only in-frame clones, not every one. This repertoire comprises tens of thousands of clones; its ten largest clones make up around 7.9%. The sample consisted of PBMCs. The receptors shown here come from a male donor in good health and CMV-seronegative.

Here the CDR3 DNA reads TGCGCCAGCAGCTCGGATGGGGGCAGCTATGGCTACACCTTC. Translated, it gives CASSSDGGSYGYTF. This chain joins TRBV5-1 and TRBJ1-2, with D perhaps TRBD1 (6 bases). This CDR3 is 14 amino acids long. V lost 3 bases and J 4 bases, leaving 13 bases between the germline ends. Germline V lookup: CDR1 SGHRS, CDR2 YFSETQ.

The chain links TRBV5-5 to TRBJ2-7, with TRBD2 matching 7 bases. With V trimmed by 0 bases and J by 6 bases, 9 bases remained unmatched. This CDR3 contains 15 residues. Germline values: CDR1 SGHKS, CDR2 YYEKEE (reference sequence). CDR3 sequence reads: CASSLGLGEGSEQYF. CDR3 DNA sequence: TGTGCCAGCAGCTTGGGGTTAGGGGAGGGCTCCGAGCAGTACTTC. Supplemented by reference TRBV5-5 and TRBJ2-7, the full variable domain reads DAGVTQSPTHLIKTRGQQVTLRCSPISGHKSVSWYQQVLGQGPQFIFQYYEKEERGRGNFPDRFSARQFPNYSSELNVNALLLGDSALYLCASSLGLGEGSEQYFGPGTRLTVT.

A remark on this clone: Since no conserved phenylalanine or tryptophan closes the CDR3, a read error is the likely cause. The chain combines TRBV29-1 with TRBJ1-2; D is unresolved. From germline, CDR1 is SQVTM and CDR2 ANQGSEA. The CDR3 has 14 residues. Trimming took off 0 bases at V and 1 base at J, with 9 bases between the two ends. DNA for the CDR3: TGCAGCGTTGAAGATTCCCGGAATAACTATGGCTACACCTCC. Translated: CSVEDSRNNYGYTS.

This chain connects TRBV28 to TRBJ1-1; the D gene is possibly TRBD1 (6 bases). Germline V gene sequence: CDR1 MDHEN, CDR2 SYDVKM. The CDR3 is 15 amino acids. V was trimmed by 5 bases and J by 0 bases, leaving 13 bases between them. CDR3 sequence: CASSRGGTLNTEAFF. CDR3 sequence (DNA): TGTGCCAGCAGTCGGGGGGGGACATTGAACACTGAAGCTTTCTTT.

This rearrangement joins TRBV6-5 to TRBJ1-2; 8 positions agree with TRBD1. The length of the CDR3 is 14 residues. Trimming cost V 4 bases and J 3 bases; bases outside gene matches: 4. Germline-derived CDR1 and CDR2 are MNHEY and SVGAGI. DNA for the CDR3: TGTGCCAGCAGTTCCTCAGGGGGCTACTATGGCTACACCTTC. It encodes CASSSSGGYYGYTF.

The CDR3: CASSLAVGARGYTF. CDR3 nucleotides: TGCGCCAGCAGCTTAGCTGTGGGGGCGCGTGGCTACACCTTC. The chain has TRBV5-1 and TRBJ1-2, with TRBD1 as a possible D gene (6 bases). This CDR3 contains 14 residues. The V end was cut by 2 bases, the J end by 7 bases, with 15 bases between. Germline CDR1 is SGHRS and CDR2 is YFSETQ.

V is TRBV28 and J is TRBJ2-3, with a weak D call TRBD1 (5 bases). CDR1 is MDHEN, CDR2 SYDVKM, per germline. V was pared by 4 bases and J by 0 bases, with 11 bases between. The CDR3 runs to 15 residues. Here the CDR3 DNA reads TGTGCCAGCAGTTCCCCCCGACAGAGCACAGATACGCAGTATTTT. Translating it yields CASSSPRQSTDTQYF.

The chain combines TRBV30 with TRBJ2-7; 9 nucleotides align to TRBD1. This CDR3 is 15 amino acids long. Germline V gene sequence: CDR1 GTSNPN, CDR2 SVGIG (reference sequence). Trimming took 4 bases from V and 3 from J; bases not matched to a gene: 10. The CDR3 region is CAWTSPGQGFYEQYF. The CDR3 DNA reads TGTGCCTGGACTTCACCCGGACAGGGGTTCTACGAGCAGTACTTC.

The V call is TRBV7-9, the J call TRBJ2-3; 13 bases agree with TRBD2. The CDR3 sequence is 17 residues long. CDR1 and CDR2 (germline): SEHNR, FQNEAQ (reference sequence). J was trimmed by 2 bases and V by 4 bases; bases with no gene match: 6. CDR3 in amino acids: CASSSSGTSGVTDTQYF. In DNA, the CDR3 is TGTGCCAGCAGCTCATCCGGGACTAGCGGGGTCACAGATACGCAGTATTTT. The full variable domain, completed using reference TRBV7-9 and TRBJ2-3, is DTGVSQNPRHKITKRGQNVTFRCDPISEHNRLYWYRQTLGQGPEFLTYFQNEAQLEKSRLLSDRFSAERPKGSFSTLEIQRTEQGDSAMYLCASSSSGTSGVTDTQYFGPGTRLTVL.